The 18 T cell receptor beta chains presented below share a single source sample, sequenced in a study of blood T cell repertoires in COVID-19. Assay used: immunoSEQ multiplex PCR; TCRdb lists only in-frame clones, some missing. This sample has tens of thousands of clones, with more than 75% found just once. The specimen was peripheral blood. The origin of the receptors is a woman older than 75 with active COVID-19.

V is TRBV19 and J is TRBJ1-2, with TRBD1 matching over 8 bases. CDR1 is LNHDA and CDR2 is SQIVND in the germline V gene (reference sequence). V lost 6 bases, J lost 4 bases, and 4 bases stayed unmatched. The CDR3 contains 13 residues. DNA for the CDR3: TGTGCCAGTAGACAGGACAGGGTCTATGGCTACACCTTC. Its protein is CASRQDRVYGYTF.

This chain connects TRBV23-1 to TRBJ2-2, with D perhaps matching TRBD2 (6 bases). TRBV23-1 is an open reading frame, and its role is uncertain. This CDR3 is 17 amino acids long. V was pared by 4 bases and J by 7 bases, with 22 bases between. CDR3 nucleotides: TGCGCCAGCAGTCCGATCCTTATAGGGCGGGAAGGCGGGGAGCTGTTTTTT. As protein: CASSPILIGREGGELFF.

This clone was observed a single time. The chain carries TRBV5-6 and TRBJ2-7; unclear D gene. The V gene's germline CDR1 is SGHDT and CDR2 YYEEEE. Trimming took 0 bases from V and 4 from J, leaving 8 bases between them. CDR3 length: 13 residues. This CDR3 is CASSLVDRYEQYF. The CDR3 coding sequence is TGTGCCAGCAGCTTGGTAGATCGGTACGAGCAGTACTTC.

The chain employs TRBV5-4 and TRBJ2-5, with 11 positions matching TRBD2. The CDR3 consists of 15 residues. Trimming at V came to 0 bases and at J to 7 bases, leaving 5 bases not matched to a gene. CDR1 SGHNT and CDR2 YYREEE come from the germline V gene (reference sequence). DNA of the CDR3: TGTGCCAGCAGCTTGGGGGTAGCGGGAGGGGGGACCCAGTACTTC. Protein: CASSLGVAGGGTQYF.

The CDR3 nucleotides read TGTGCCACCTATAATATGAACACTGAAGCTTTCTTT. Amino acids: CATYNMNTEAFF. The rearrangement joins TRBV15 to TRBJ1-1; D ambiguous. The CDR3 is made up of 12 amino acids. In germline, CDR1 is LNHNV, CDR2 YYDKDF (reference sequence). The V gene lost 8 bases and the J gene lost 0 bases, with 7 bases spanning the gap.

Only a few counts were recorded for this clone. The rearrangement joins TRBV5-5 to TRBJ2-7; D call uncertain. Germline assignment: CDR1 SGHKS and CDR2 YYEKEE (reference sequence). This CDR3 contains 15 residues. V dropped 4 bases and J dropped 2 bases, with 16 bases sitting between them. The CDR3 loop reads CASSPIGGRAYEQYF. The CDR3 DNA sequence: TGTGCCAGCAGCCCGATAGGCGGTCGGGCCTACGAGCAGTACTTC.

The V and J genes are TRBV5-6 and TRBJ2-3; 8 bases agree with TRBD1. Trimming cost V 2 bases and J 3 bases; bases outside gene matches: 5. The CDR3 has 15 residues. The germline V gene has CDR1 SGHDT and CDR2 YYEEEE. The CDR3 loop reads CASSFRGLPTDTQYF. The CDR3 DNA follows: TGTGCCAGCAGCTTCAGGGGGCTGCCGACAGATACGCAGTATTTT. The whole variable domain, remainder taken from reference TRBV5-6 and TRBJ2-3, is DAGVTQSPTHLIKTRGQQVTLRCSPKSGHDTVSWYQQALGQGPQFIFQYYEEEERQRGNFPDRFSGHQFPNYSSELNVNALLLGDSALYLCASSFRGLPTDTQYFGPGTRLTVL.

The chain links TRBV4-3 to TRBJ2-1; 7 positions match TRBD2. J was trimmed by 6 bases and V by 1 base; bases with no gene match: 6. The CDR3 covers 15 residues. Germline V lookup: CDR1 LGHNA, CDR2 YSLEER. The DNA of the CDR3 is TGCGCCAGCAGCCAAGGGCAGACTAGCACCAATGAGCAGTTCTTC. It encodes CASSQGQTSTNEQFF.

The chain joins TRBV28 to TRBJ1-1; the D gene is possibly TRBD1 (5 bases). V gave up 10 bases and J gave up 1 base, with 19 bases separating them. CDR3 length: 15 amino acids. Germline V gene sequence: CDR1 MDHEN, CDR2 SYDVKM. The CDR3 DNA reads TGTGCCACTAAAGACTCGGGACTGGCGAACACTGAAGCTTTCTTT. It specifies CATKDSGLANTEAFF.

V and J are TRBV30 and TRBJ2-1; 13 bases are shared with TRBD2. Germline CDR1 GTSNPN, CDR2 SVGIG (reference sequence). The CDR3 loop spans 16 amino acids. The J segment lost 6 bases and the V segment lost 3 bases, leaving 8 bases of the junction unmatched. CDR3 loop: CAWRWTSGSILNEQFF. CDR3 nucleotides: TGTGCCTGGAGGTGGACTAGCGGGAGTATTCTCAATGAGCAGTTCTTC.

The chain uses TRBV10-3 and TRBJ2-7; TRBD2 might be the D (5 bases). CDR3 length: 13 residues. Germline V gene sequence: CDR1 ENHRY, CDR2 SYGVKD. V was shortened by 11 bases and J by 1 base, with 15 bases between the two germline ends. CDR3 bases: TGTGCCGCCCGGGGATCTGAGTCCTACGAGCAGTACTTC. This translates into CAARGSESYEQYF.

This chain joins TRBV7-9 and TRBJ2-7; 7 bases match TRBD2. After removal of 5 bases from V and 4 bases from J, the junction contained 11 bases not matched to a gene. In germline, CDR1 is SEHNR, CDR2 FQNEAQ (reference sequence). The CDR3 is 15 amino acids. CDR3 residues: CASSQTLAEKYEQYF. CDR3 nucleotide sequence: TGTGCCAGCAGCCAAACGCTAGCGGAGAAATACGAGCAGTACTTC.

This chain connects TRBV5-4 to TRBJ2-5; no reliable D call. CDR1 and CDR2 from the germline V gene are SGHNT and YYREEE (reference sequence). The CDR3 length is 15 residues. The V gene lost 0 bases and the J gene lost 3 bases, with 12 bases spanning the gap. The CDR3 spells CASSLGGTLKETQYF. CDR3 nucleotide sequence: TGTGCCAGCAGCTTGGGAGGAACGTTAAAAGAGACCCAGTACTTC.

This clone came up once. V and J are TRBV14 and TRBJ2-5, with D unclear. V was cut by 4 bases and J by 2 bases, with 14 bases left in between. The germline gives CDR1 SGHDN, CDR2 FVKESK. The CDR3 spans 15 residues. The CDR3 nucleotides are TGTGCCAGCAGCCCCTTCTCCCGGTTACAAGAGACCCAGTACTTC. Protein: CASSPFSRLQETQYF.

The CDR3 sequence is CASSGTTQTYEQYF. DNA for the CDR3: TGTGCCAGCAGTGGGACAACGCAAACCTACGAGCAGTACTTC. V and J are TRBV2 and TRBJ2-7, with a weak D call TRBD1 (5 bases). Germline assignment: CDR1 SNHLY and CDR2 FYNNEI. This CDR3 has 14 residues. V lost 4 bases and J lost 2, with 12 bases in between.

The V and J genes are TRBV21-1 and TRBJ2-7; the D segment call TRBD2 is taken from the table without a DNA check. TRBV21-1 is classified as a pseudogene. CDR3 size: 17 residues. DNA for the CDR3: TGTGCCAGCAGCAAATCTAGCGGGGATCCTATATCCTACGAGCAGTACTTC. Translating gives CASSKSSGDPISYEQYF.

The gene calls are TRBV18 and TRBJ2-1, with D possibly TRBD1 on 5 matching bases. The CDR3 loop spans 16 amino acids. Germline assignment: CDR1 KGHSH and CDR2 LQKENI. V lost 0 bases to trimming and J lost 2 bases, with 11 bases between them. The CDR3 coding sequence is TGTGCCAGCTCACCACCGGTAGGGGTGGCCTACAATGAGCAGTTCTTC. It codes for CASSPPVGVAYNEQFF.

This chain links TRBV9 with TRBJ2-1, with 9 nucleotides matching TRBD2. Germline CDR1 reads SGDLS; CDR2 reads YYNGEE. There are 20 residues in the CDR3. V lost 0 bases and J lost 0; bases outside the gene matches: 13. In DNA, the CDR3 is TGTGCCAGCAGCGTAGCTTCGGGTAGCGGGAGACGGAGCTCCTACAATGAGCAGTTCTTC. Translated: CASSVASGSGRRSSYNEQFF.